The subject of this entry is one T cell receptor (beta chain). What it binds is unknown. This sample was taken from a study of identifying expanded T cells in peripheral blood. V lost 3 bases and J lost 3, with 8 bases in between. CDR1 and CDR2 from the germline V gene are SEHNR and FQNEAQ (reference sequence). The CDR3 runs to 13 residues. Data came from immunoSEQ multiplex PCR; TCRdb stores just in-frame clones and leaves some out. The table has 83,000 or so clones, roughly 90% seen once; the top ten hold around 3.8%. During the collection period, no donor immune events like infections were recorded. Study-wide results and limits: Roughly two-week clone count variance significantly increased as total template count grew. Technical replicates showed about 1.1 changed clones; two weeks about 16.4; four weeks 19.

The sequencing input was blood. The chain couples TRBV7-9 to TRBJ1-2; unclear D gene. This TCR was sampled from a person between 18 and 69 years old in good health. The CDR3 here is CASSLEQHYGYTF. CDR3 bases: TGTGCCAGCAGCTTGGAACAGCACTATGGCTACACCTTC.